The 17 T cell receptor beta chains below were found in one sample sequenced in a study of cytomegalovirus exposure and HLA in healthy donors. Both 60 Vbeta primers and 13 Jbeta primers went into the PCR. Generated by immunoSEQ multiplex PCR, the TCRdb table keeps only in-frame clones and is missing some. The specimen's table records about 160,000 clones. The sequencing input was PBMCs. Source of these receptors: a woman aged 55-69 years in good health and CMV-seronegative.

The chain has TRBV5-1 and TRBJ2-7; weak D call: TRBD2 (5 bases). The germline V gene encodes CDR1 SGHRS and CDR2 YFSETQ. CDR3 length: 15 residues. V gave up 4 bases and J gave up 2 bases, with 16 bases separating them. CDR3 sequence reads: CASSPDGLPTYEQYF. The CDR3 DNA is TGCGCCAGCAGCCCAGACGGACTTCCTACCTACGAGCAGTACTTC.

The chain combines TRBV5-4 with TRBJ2-3, with D perhaps TRBD2 (6 bases). The V gene's germline CDR1 is SGHNT and CDR2 YYREEE (reference sequence). The CDR3 has 15 amino acids. Trimming pared 2 bases from V and 2 bases from J, leaving 12 bases between. The CDR3 protein is CASSFASDYTDTQYF. CDR3 coding DNA: TGTGCCAGCAGCTTCGCTAGCGACTACACAGATACGCAGTATTTT.

The chain combines TRBV18 with TRBJ1-6, with D perhaps TRBD1 (6 bases). Germline-derived CDR1 and CDR2 are KGHSH and LQKENI. The CDR3 runs 14 residues. V lost 2 bases and J lost 9, with 11 bases in between. The CDR3 region is CASSPSQGLSPLHF. The CDR3 bases are TGTGCCAGCTCACCATCCCAGGGGCTTTCACCCCTCCACTTT.

The rearrangement links TRBV10-1 to TRBJ2-2; 9 positions agree with TRBD2. V trimming: 2 bases; J trimming: 7 bases; junction bases outside the gene matches: 2. CDR3 length: 14 amino acids. Germline V lookup: CDR1 WNHNN, CDR2 SYGVQD (reference sequence). The CDR3 region is CASSEAGGRGELFF. DNA of the CDR3: TGCGCCAGCAGTGAGGCGGGAGGGCGCGGGGAGCTGTTTTTT.

The genes are TRBV10-1 and TRBJ2-7; the D is unclear. CDR1 WNHNN and CDR2 SYGVQD come from the germline V gene (reference sequence). Trimming stripped 4 bases from V and 5 bases from J, with 12 bases between. The CDR3 sequence is 13 residues long. This CDR3 reads CASSGDPEDEQYF. The CDR3 DNA sequence: TGCGCCAGCAGTGGAGATCCTGAGGACGAGCAGTACTTC.

The chain is built from TRBV5-4 and TRBJ1-6; unclear D gene. V dropped 0 bases and J dropped 0 bases, with 10 bases sitting between them. In germline, CDR1 is SGHNT, CDR2 YYREEE (reference sequence). CDR3 length: 17 amino acids. CDR3 residues: CASSLDPGSSYNSPLHF. In nucleotides, the CDR3 is TGTGCCAGCAGCTTGGATCCTGGGAGCTCCTATAATTCACCCCTCCACTTT.

V usage is TRBV5-1 and J usage is TRBJ2-7; no clear D gene. The CDR3 is 14 amino acids. The V gene lost 1 base and the J gene lost 5 bases, with 13 bases spanning the gap. Germline CDR1 reads SGHRS; CDR2 reads YFSETQ. The CDR3 protein is CASSLLPSGDEQYF. The CDR3 DNA reads TGCGCCAGCAGCTTGTTACCCTCCGGTGACGAGCAGTACTTC.

The J gene is TRBJ2-7, the V gene TRBV7-9, with D perhaps TRBD1 (6 bases). Germline V gives CDR1 SEHNR, CDR2 FQNEAQ (reference sequence). With 4 bases removed from V and 3 bases from J, the gap between germline ends came to 13 bases. The CDR3 is made up of 14 amino acids. Written as DNA, the CDR3 is TGTGCCAGCAGCTCTATAGGACAGTTCTACGAGCAGTACTTC. Residues: CASSSIGQFYEQYF.

V is TRBV4-2 and J is TRBJ1-2; weak D call: TRBD1 (6 bases). Germline V gene data show CDR1 as LGHNA and CDR2 as YNFKEQ. V lost 3 bases to trimming and J lost 8 bases, with 16 bases between them. The CDR3 contains 14 residues. The CDR3, as DNA: TGTGCCAGCAGCCAGCCCGTCAGGGGAACCGGCTACACCTTC. It translates to CASSQPVRGTGYTF.

This chain connects TRBV7-6 to TRBJ1-1; D remains ambiguous. Per the germline V gene, CDR1 is SGHVS and CDR2 is FNYEAQ. The CDR3 has 15 residues. Trimming took 5 bases from V and 0 from J, leaving 13 bases between them. CDR3 nucleotide sequence: TGTGCCAGCAGCCCCTCGGCCGAGGTGAACACTGAAGCTTTCTTT. Its translation is CASSPSAEVNTEAFF.

The chain has TRBV7-2 and TRBJ1-1; unclear D gene. CDR1 is SGHTA and CDR2 is FQGNSA in the germline V gene. The CDR3 is 14 amino acids. V was pared by 3 bases and J by 0 bases, with 8 bases between. The CDR3 loop reads CASSLGRMNTEAFF. The CDR3 region has the DNA TGTGCCAGCAGCTTGGGCAGAATGAACACTGAAGCTTTCTTT.

The CDR3 nucleotides are TGTGCCAGCCTCAGGACAGGGGCAATGAACACTGAAGCTTTCTTT. This encodes CASLRTGAMNTEAFF. This rearrangement joins TRBV13 to TRBJ1-1; 9 bases fit TRBD1. With V trimmed by 8 bases and J by 0 bases, 7 bases remained unmatched. The CDR3 is made up of 15 amino acids. Germline V CDR1 and CDR2: PRHDT, FYEKMQ (reference sequence).

This rearrangement joins TRBV7-8 to TRBJ2-7; TRBD2 aligns across 12 bases. V dropped 2 bases and J dropped 0; count of bases not matched to a gene: 8. CDR1 is SGHVS, CDR2 FQNEAQ, per germline. This CDR3 comprises 18 residues. CDR3: CASSLPLAGGKSSYEQYF. As DNA, the CDR3 is TGTGCCAGCAGCTTACCCCTAGCGGGAGGGAAGAGCTCCTACGAGCAGTACTTC.

The chain is built from TRBV5-8 and TRBJ1-2; the D gene is possibly TRBD1 (5 bases). Germline values: CDR1 SGHTS, CDR2 YDEGEE. The CDR3 totals 16 residues. V shed 4 bases and J shed 6 bases, with 22 bases lying between them. CDR3 region: CASSPDRLLAHHGYTF. The CDR3 DNA is TGTGCCAGCAGCCCTGACAGATTATTAGCCCACCATGGCTACACCTTC.

CDR3 in amino acids: CATSRDMRDEQFF. In DNA, the CDR3 is TGTGCCACCAGCAGAGATATGAGGGATGAGCAGTTCTTC. The chain links TRBV15 to TRBJ2-1; tentative D call: TRBD2 (5 bases). Germline assignment: CDR1 LNHNV and CDR2 YYDKDF (reference sequence). The CDR3 spans 13 residues. The ends were cut back, 0 bases at V and 8 bases at J, with 8 bases in the middle.

CDR3 region: CASSLLAAGNTIYF. The CDR3 DNA reads as TGTGCCAGCAGCTTGTTGGCAGCTGGAAACACCATATATTTT. The chain is built from TRBV5-8 and TRBJ1-3; no firm D call. The V end lost 1 base, the J end lost 2 bases, and 7 bases lay between the germline ends. This CDR3 has 14 residues. The V gene's germline CDR1 is SGHTS and CDR2 YDEGEE.

This chain links TRBV6-5 with TRBJ1-1, with D perhaps TRBD1 (6 bases). The CDR3 length is 14 residues. The germline V gene has CDR1 MNHEY and CDR2 SVGAGI. V was shortened by 0 bases and J by 3 bases, with 8 bases between the two germline ends. The DNA of the CDR3 is TGTGCCAGCAGTTACTCGAGGGGGTACACTGAAGCTTTCTTT. The encoded protein is CASSYSRGYTEAFF.